Listed here is a single T cell receptor beta chain. A few counts support this clonotype. Its cognate antigen has yet to be identified. One base away there is no much larger clone; base qualities are not given. Sequencing instrument: Illumina HiSeq 1500. The public reads were quality trimmed at Q25 with fastp and then assembled into clones with MiXCR by TCRdb, keeping productive beta chains. Under each unique CDR3 protein, matching rows form one entry showing the most common genes and DNA. This sample holds about 740,000 distinct CDR3 sequences; under 40% were observed only once. The ten largest clones add up to 2.5% to 3.5% of the sample. The entry originates in a study of T cell repertoires in cytomegalovirus infection (dated by TCRdb to between 2018 and 2021). About the full investigation: The HLA type of each donor mattered for the analysis, because public TCR beta signatures pointed to carriage of CMV infection along with the matching HLA type. The research as a whole found: Carriers of CMV infection plus the relevant HLA type were discriminated by the cumulative frequency of public TCR beta family members in the study cohort and in an independent roughly 340-donor cohort. In the ex vivo response, HLA-C-restricted CMV-specific TCR beta clonotypes were dominant, and in two of eight donors the single most frequent clonotype came from this HLA-C-restricted group.

Taken from cysteine to phenylalanine, the CDR3 has 14 residues. Only the CDR3 DNA is retained, 42 bases long and in frame from the first base. Trimming at the junction amounts to 4 bases on V and 6 bases on J, and the germline ends lie 16 bases apart. The germline V gene supplies CDR1 SGHRS and CDR2 YFSETQ. The receptor's source is a human donor in good health (CMV status not recorded). Some clones in this sample may be carry-over from other donors' samples. The sample consisted of PBMCs. Recombination joined TRBV5-1 with TRBJ1-1; the D gene is possibly TRBD1, with 5 bases matching. At the DNA level, the sequence is TGCGCCAGCAGCCTGAAGGGGTCTATCGCTGAAGCTTTCTTT. It translates to CASSLKGSIAEAFF.